Below are 30 T cell receptor beta chains sequenced from a single sample in a study of Graves' ophthalmopathy and Graves' hyperthyroidism. For repertoire sequencing, the TCR beta CDR3 regions were amplified from RNA transcripts. Second-round multiplex PCR followed a first-round RT-PCR using HTBI primers. MiXCR was run by TCRdb on the multiplex PCR reads, yielding one entry per CDR3 protein. In the table there are approximately 640,000 distinct CDR3 sequences, roughly 41% of which are singletons. Sequencing used peripheral blood. Receptors were obtained from an adult man with Graves' ophthalmopathy.

The chain uses TRBV12-3 or TRBV12-4 and TRBJ2-7, with 7 bases lining up with TRBD1. The CDR3 contains 15 residues. The J segment lost 5 bases and the V segment lost 5 bases, leaving 12 bases of the junction unmatched. CDR3: CASSKGDSERDEQYF. DNA for the CDR3: TGTGCCAGCAGTAAAGGGGACAGCGAAAGAGACGAGCAGTACTTC.

The chain is built from TRBV7-9 and TRBJ2-1; a weak D match, TRBD1 (5 bases). This CDR3 comprises 13 residues. V was trimmed by 5 bases and J by 4 bases, leaving 9 bases between them. CDR1 is SEHNR and CDR2 is FQNEAQ in the germline V gene (reference sequence). This chain's CDR3 is CASSNTGYNEQFF. The DNA of the CDR3 is TGTGCCAGCAGCAACACAGGTTACAATGAGCAGTTCTTC.

The chain uses TRBV6-5 and TRBJ1-3; no clear D gene. CDR3 length equals 16 residues. V was cut by 4 bases and J by 0 bases, with 13 bases left in between. Germline CDR1 reads MNHEY; CDR2 reads SVGAGI. The CDR3 protein is CASSLGTILSGNTIYF. The CDR3 DNA is TGTGCCAGCAGTTTAGGAACTATCCTCTCTGGAAACACCATATATTTT.

The V and J genes are TRBV12-3 or TRBV12-4 and TRBJ2-2, with 9 bases that match TRBD1. V was clipped by 7 bases and J by 4 bases; unmatched bases: 7. The CDR3 has 15 amino acids. The CDR3 is CASIPGQGSTGELFF. In DNA form, the CDR3 reads TGTGCCAGCATCCCGGGACAGGGATCCACCGGGGAGCTGTTTTTT.

Ten or more counts support this clonotype. The V and J genes are TRBV29-1 and TRBJ2-7; D not certain. CDR1 and CDR2 from the germline V gene are SQVTM and ANQGSEA. V was cut by 7 bases and J by 6 bases, with 19 bases left in between. The CDR3 extends over 13 amino acids. This CDR3 is CSAPETHSLEQYF. CDR3 in DNA: TGCAGCGCCCCTGAAACCCATTCTCTCGAGCAGTACTTC.

In its sample, this clonotype was seen many times. The V and J genes are TRBV20-1 and TRBJ2-7; 9 positions agree with TRBD1. The ends lost 0 bases at V and 4 bases at J; junction bases unmatched: 7. This CDR3 contains 15 residues. The germline V gene has CDR1 DFQATT and CDR2 SNEGSKA (reference sequence). CDR3 DNA sequence: TGCAGTGCTAGAGATGGTACAGGGGGCACTTACGAGCAGTACTTC. Translation: CSARDGTGGTYEQYF.

In its sample, this clonotype was seen many times. The chain carries TRBV7-9 and TRBJ2-3; D uncertain. This CDR3 is built from 12 residues. Germline lookup yields CDR1 SEHNR and CDR2 FQNEAQ (reference sequence). With 5 bases removed from V and 6 bases from J, the gap between germline ends came to 9 bases. The CDR3 DNA sequence: TGTGCCAGCAGCGGGGTATCCGATACGCAGTATTTT. As protein: CASSGVSDTQYF.

This chain uses TRBV6-1 with TRBJ2-7; the D gene is possibly TRBD1 (5 bases). The ends were cut back, 5 bases at V and 1 base at J, with 15 bases in the middle. Germline values: CDR1 MNHNS, CDR2 SASEGT. CDR3 length: 15 amino acids. CDR3 nucleotide sequence: TGTGCCAGCAGTTACCCTGACAGTGGGTCCTACGAGCAGTACTTC. Translated, it gives CASSYPDSGSYEQYF.

This clonotype occurred many times. The chain uses TRBV9 and TRBJ2-2; D is unclear. Germline V gene lookup returns CDR1 SGDLS and CDR2 YYNGEE. The CDR3 covers 14 residues. V was pared by 0 bases and J by 6 bases, with 9 bases between. The CDR3 sequence is CASSVATRAGELFF. CDR3 DNA: TGTGCCAGCAGCGTAGCTACAAGGGCCGGGGAGCTGTTTTTT. Combining the CDR3 with reference TRBV9 and TRBJ2-2 gives the whole variable domain DSGVTQTPKHLITATGQRVTLRCSPRSGDLSVYWYQQSLDQGLQFLIQYYNGEERAKGNILERFSAQQFPDLHSELNLSSLELGDSALYFCASSVATRAGELFFGEGSRLTVL.

The rearrangement uses TRBV7-8 and TRBJ1-6; D not certain. There are 15 residues in the CDR3. V was trimmed by 0 bases and J by 5 bases, leaving 8 bases between them. Per the germline V gene, CDR1 is SGHVS and CDR2 is FQNEAQ. CDR3 DNA: TGTGCCAGCAGCTTAGCCGGGCTGGATAATTCACCCCTCCACTTT. This codes for CASSLAGLDNSPLHF.

There are a few counts of this clonotype. The V gene is TRBV20-1, the J gene TRBJ2-2, with TRBD2 identical over 9 bases. The CDR3 has 14 amino acids. In germline, CDR1 is DFQATT, CDR2 SNEGSKA (reference sequence). Trimming removed 4 bases from V and 5 bases from J; junction bases left unmatched: 5. This chain's CDR3 is CSATSGIMTGELFF. In DNA form, the CDR3 reads TGCAGTGCTACTAGCGGGATTATGACCGGGGAGCTGTTTTTT.

The rearrangement links TRBV7-2 to TRBJ2-7, with TRBD2 identical over 7 bases. The J segment lost 2 bases and the V segment lost 4 bases, leaving 14 bases of the junction unmatched. This CDR3 region has 17 residues. Germline V gene sequence: CDR1 SGHTA, CDR2 FQGNSA. The CDR3 sequence: CASSYPLGGGIPYEQYF. The CDR3 DNA sequence: TGTGCCAGCAGCTACCCCTTGGGGGGAGGGATTCCCTACGAGCAGTACTTC.

A few counts support this clonotype. The rearrangement joins TRBV20-1 to TRBJ1-2; D perhaps matches TRBD1 (6 bases). The V gene's germline CDR1 is DFQATT and CDR2 SNEGSKA (reference sequence). Trimming stripped 7 bases from V and 6 bases from J, with 24 bases between. This CDR3 is 15 amino acids long. CDR3 nucleotide sequence: TGCAGTGTCCCAAGACAGGCATTCCTGGAGCATGGCTACACCTTC. Its translation is CSVPRQAFLEHGYTF.

This clonotype was found many times. This sequence joins TRBV19 and TRBJ2-5, with TRBD2 matching 14 bases. This CDR3 region has 17 residues. J gave up 0 bases and V 5 bases, and 5 bases lay outside the gene matches. Germline CDR1 LNHDA, CDR2 SQIVND (reference sequence). CDR3 protein: CASSPGTSGGDQETQYF. The CDR3 DNA follows: TGTGCCAGTAGTCCCGGGACTAGCGGGGGAGACCAAGAGACCCAGTACTTC. Full variable domain (remainder filled in from reference TRBV19 and TRBJ2-5): DGGITQSPKYLFRKEGQNVTLSCEQNLNHDAMYWYRQDPGQGLRLIYYSQIVNDFQKGDIAEGYSVSREKKESFPLTVTSAQKNPTAFYLCASSPGTSGGDQETQYFGPGTRLLVL.

Notes on this clonotype: Since no conserved phenylalanine or tryptophan closes the CDR3, a read error is the likely cause. It is unclear where the CDR3 begins or ends on the DNA, so no DNA is shown, and the CDR3 is as TCRdb lists it. CDR3 loop: CSVAGDGPSGYTFGS. The chain employs TRBV29-1 and TRBJ2-5; the tabulated D call, TRBD2, remains unverified against the DNA. The CDR3 contains 15 residues when both ends are counted. In germline, CDR1 is SQVTM, CDR2 ANQGSEA.

This chain links TRBV2 with TRBJ2-7, with D tentatively TRBD1 or TRBD2 (5 bases each). The V end lost 5 bases, the J end lost 3 bases, and 17 bases lay between the germline ends. Per the germline V gene, CDR1 is SNHLY and CDR2 is FYNNEI. The CDR3 has 15 amino acids. The CDR3 protein is CASSIFRGPNYEQYF. The CDR3 coding sequence is TGTGCCAGCAGTATTTTCCGGGGACCAAACTACGAGCAGTACTTC. Variable domain in full (rest from reference TRBV2 and TRBJ2-7): EPEVTQTPSHQVTQMGQEVILRCVPISNHLYFYWYRQILGQKVEFLVSFYNNEISEKSEIFDDQFSVERPDGSNFTLKIRSTKLEDSAMYFCASSIFRGPNYEQYFGPGTRLTVT.

The chain employs TRBV2 and TRBJ2-1; no firm D call. Germline V CDR1 and CDR2: SNHLY, FYNNEI. Trimming took off 6 bases at V and 3 bases at J, with 12 bases between the two ends. The CDR3 runs to 14 residues. For the CDR3, the DNA is TGTGCCAGCAGCCCTCGAGAGGACTACAATGAGCAGTTCTTC. This codes for CASSPREDYNEQFF.

This clonotype was counted at least ten times. The rearrangement links TRBV29-1 to TRBJ1-1, with D perhaps matching TRBD1 (5 bases). Germline CDR1 reads SQVTM; CDR2 reads ANQGSEA. This CDR3 has 13 residues. Trimming removed 7 bases from V and 4 bases from J, with 16 bases in between. CDR3 in DNA: TGCAGCGGCGAATTAACAGGCGGCACTGAAGCTTTCTTT. It encodes CSGELTGGTEAFF.

This clonotype was counted a few times. V usage is TRBV7-9 and J usage is TRBJ1-5; tentative D call: TRBD1 (5 bases). The V end lost 3 bases, the J end lost 0 bases, and 15 bases lay between the germline ends. Looked up from germline, CDR1 is SEHNR and CDR2 is FQNEAQ (reference sequence). This CDR3 contains 17 residues. The CDR3 sequence is CASSLGGLRDSNQPQHF. DNA of the CDR3: TGTGCCAGCAGCTTGGGAGGTCTCAGGGATAGCAATCAGCCCCAGCATTTT. Together with reference TRBV7-9 and TRBJ1-5, the CDR3 gives the full variable domain: DTGVSQNPRHKITKRGQNVTFRCDPISEHNRLYWYRQTLGQGPEFLTYFQNEAQLEKSRLLSDRFSAERPKGSFSTLEIQRTEQGDSAMYLCASSLGGLRDSNQPQHFGDGTRLSIL.

V usage is TRBV2 and J usage is TRBJ2-6; D remains ambiguous. Trimming removed 2 bases from V and 11 bases from J, with 7 bases in between. Germline V gene lookup returns CDR1 SNHLY and CDR2 FYNNEI. This CDR3 is built from 12 residues. The CDR3 DNA reads as TGTGCCAGCAGTGAACAAGCCTACGTCCTGACTTTC. This codes for CASSEQAYVLTF.

V is TRBV7-8 and J is TRBJ2-2, with D possibly being TRBD2 (5 bases). V was trimmed by 5 bases and J by 6 bases, leaving 22 bases between them. CDR1 SGHVS and CDR2 FQNEAQ come from the germline V gene. The CDR3 sequence is 17 residues long. For the CDR3, the DNA is TGTGCCAGCAGCCAAGATTCGAGGGCGCGCAGGTCCGGGGAGCTGTTTTTT. Protein: CASSQDSRARRSGELFF.

CDR3 residues: CATSWGGGQPQYF. CDR3 nucleotide sequence: TGTGCCACCAGTTGGGGGGGGGGTCAGCCCCAGTACTTC. The chain couples TRBV24-1 to TRBJ2-5; TRBD2 agrees at 7 bases. The V segment lost 6 bases and the J segment 9 bases; nucleotides outside the gene matches: 9. CDR3 size: 13 residues. CDR1 is KGHDR and CDR2 is SFDVKD in the germline V gene.

This clonotype was counted once. The chain uses TRBV24-1 and TRBJ2-5; no reliable D call. Per germline, CDR1 KGHDR and CDR2 SFDVKD. CDR3 size: 14 residues. V shed 4 bases and J shed 9 bases, with 17 bases lying between them. The CDR3 DNA reads as TGTGCCACCAGTGACTCCGATACGTATCAGCCCCAGTACTTC. Encoded protein: CATSDSDTYQPQYF.

The CDR3 coding sequence is TGTGCCAGCAGTGAACGGGGTTGGCGGGGGAGCAACAATGAGCAGTACTTC. Amino acid sequence: CASSERGWRGSNNEQYF. The chain joins TRBV25-1 to TRBJ2-5, with TRBD2 matching over 7 bases. Germline CDR1 is MGHDK and CDR2 is SYGVNS. The CDR3 loop spans 17 amino acids. V was pared by 2 bases and J by 11 bases, with 20 bases of the junction left unmatched.

The chain uses TRBV7-2 and TRBJ2-5, with a tentative D call TRBD2 (5 bases). V was pared by 3 bases and J by 6 bases, with 17 bases between. This CDR3 region has 15 residues. The germline gives CDR1 SGHTA, CDR2 FQGNSA. CDR3 nucleotides: TGTGCCAGCAGCTTTAGCCCTAGCAGTGGGAAGACCCAGTACTTC. Protein: CASSFSPSSGKTQYF. Using reference TRBV7-2 and TRBJ2-5 for the parts outside the CDR3, the full variable domain is GAGVSQSPSNKVTEKGKDVELRCDPISGHTALYWYRQSLGQGLEFLIYFQGNSAPDKSGLPSDRFSAERTGGSVSTLTIQRTQQEDSAVYLCASSFSPSSGKTQYFGPGTRLLVL.

The J gene is TRBJ1-1, the V gene TRBV11-1; no clear D gene. Trimming pared 5 bases from V and 4 bases from J, leaving 17 bases between. The CDR3 length is 15 residues. The germline CDR1 and CDR2 sequences are SGHAT and FQDESV (reference sequence). In DNA, the CDR3 is TGTGCCAGCAGCCTGCAGACGGGCGGAGGCACTGAAGCTTTCTTT. This gives the protein CASSLQTGGGTEAFF.

The sample holds a few counts of this clonotype. The CDR3 reads CAISPTSGHYNEQFF. The DNA of the CDR3 is TGTGCCATCAGCCCGACTAGCGGCCACTACAATGAGCAGTTCTTC. The chain links TRBV10-3 to TRBJ2-1; the match to TRBD2 covers 9 bases. Germline values: CDR1 ENHRY, CDR2 SYGVKD. The CDR3 is made up of 15 amino acids. With 6 bases clipped from V and 3 bases from J, the junction kept 6 bases outside the gene matches.

The sample holds a few counts of this clonotype. A much more abundant neighbour one base away suggests this may be a read error. The chain combines TRBV2 with TRBJ2-5; D unclear. There are 11 residues in the CDR3. The germline CDR1 and CDR2 sequences are SNHLY and FYNNEI. This CDR3 is CASEAGEAQYF. CDR3 coding DNA: TGTGCCAGCGAGGCTGGAGAGGCCCAGTACTTC.

This clonotype was seen once. This sequence may be a read error, since a much larger clone differs from it by one base. This chain uses TRBV9 with TRBJ1-2, with TRBD1 matching 8 bases. The length of the CDR3 is 15 residues. Germline lookup yields CDR1 SGDLS and CDR2 YYNGEE. V was pared by 3 bases and J by 4 bases, with 8 bases of the junction left unmatched. In DNA form, the CDR3 reads TGTGCCAGCAGCGCCTTAGGACAGGGAGGCTATGGCTACACCTTC. It is translated as CASSALGQGGYGYTF.

This clonotype was found many times. V gene TRBV7-2 combines with J gene TRBJ2-7, with a possible D match to TRBD2 (6 bases). V shed 4 bases and J shed 2 bases, with 21 bases lying between them. The CDR3 runs to 17 residues. Germline-derived CDR1 and CDR2 are SGHTA and FQGNSA. The chain's CDR3 is CASSSLVTGGPPYEQYF. The CDR3 coding sequence is TGTGCCAGCAGCTCGCTCGTTACCGGGGGACCTCCCTACGAGCAGTACTTC.